This T cell receptor (beta chain) was recovered during a study of T cell responses to AZD1222 COVID-19 vaccine. Study observations and caveats: Without day 14 samples, only post-peak T cell repertoires were studied. The study identified only six AZD1222 recipients as seropositive at baseline.

There are 14 residues in the CDR3. CDR1 SGDLS and CDR2 YYNGEE come from the germline V gene. V was pared by 0 bases and J by 5 bases, with 9 bases between. The data were produced by immunoSEQ multiplex PCR, yet TCRdb's version contains in-frame clones alone and is incomplete. The sample shows 100,000 or so clones, nearly 90% of them seen only once. Points on this clone: Its antigen is undetermined.

This receptor was taken from an adult who received the AZD1222 COVID-19 vaccine. This chain connects TRBV9 to TRBJ1-3; D is ambiguous. Here the sequenced sample was peripheral blood, taken 28 days after the second AZD1222 dose. The CDR3 is CASSVGSNRNTIYF. For the CDR3, the DNA is TGTGCCAGCAGCGTAGGGAGTAACCGAAACACCATATATTTT.